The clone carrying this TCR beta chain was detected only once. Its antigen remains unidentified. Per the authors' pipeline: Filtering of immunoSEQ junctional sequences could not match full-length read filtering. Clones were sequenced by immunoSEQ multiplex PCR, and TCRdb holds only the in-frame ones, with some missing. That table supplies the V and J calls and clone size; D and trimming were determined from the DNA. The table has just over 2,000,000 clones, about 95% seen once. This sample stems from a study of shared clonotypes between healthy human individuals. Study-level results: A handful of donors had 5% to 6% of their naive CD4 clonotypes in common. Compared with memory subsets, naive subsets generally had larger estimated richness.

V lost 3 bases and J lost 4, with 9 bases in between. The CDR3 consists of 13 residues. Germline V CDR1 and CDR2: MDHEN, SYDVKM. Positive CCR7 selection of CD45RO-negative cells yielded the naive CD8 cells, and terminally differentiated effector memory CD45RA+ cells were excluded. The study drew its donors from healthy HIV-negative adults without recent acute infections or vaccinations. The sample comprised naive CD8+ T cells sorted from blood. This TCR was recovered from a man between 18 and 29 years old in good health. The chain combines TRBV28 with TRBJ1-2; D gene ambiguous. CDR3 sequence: CASSFAGVYGYTF. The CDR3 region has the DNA TGTGCCAGCAGTTTTGCGGGAGTCTATGGCTACACCTTC.